The 8 T cell receptor beta chains below all came from one sample that was sequenced in a study of blood T cell repertoires in COVID-19. Libraries were prepared by immunoSEQ multiplex PCR; TCRdb keeps only in-frame clonotypes and omits some of them. The sample lists some 350,000 clones, more than 75% occurring once. Material: peripheral blood. The receptor source for this set is a woman younger than 30 who had recovered from COVID-19.

The V and J genes are TRBV11-2 and TRBJ2-5; weak D call: TRBD2 (5 bases). The CDR3 runs 13 residues. Trimming took off 3 bases at V and 1 base at J, with 6 bases between the two ends. Germline CDR1 is SGHAT and CDR2 is FQNNGV. Here the CDR3 DNA reads TGTGCCAGCAGCTTCGGGGTCCAAGAGACCCAGTACTTC. It is translated as CASSFGVQETQYF.

This clone appeared once. V and J are TRBV20-1 and TRBJ1-2, with 7 bases lining up with TRBD1. Unmatched junction bases numbered 2, after V lost 6 bases and J lost 4 bases. The CDR3 has 11 residues. The germline CDR1 and CDR2 sequences are DFQATT and SNEGSKA (reference sequence). CDR3 region: CSAHRGYGYTF. The CDR3 nucleotides are TGCAGTGCCCACAGGGGCTATGGCTACACCTTC.

This rearrangement joins TRBV18 to TRBJ2-1; D gene unclear. The CDR3 loop spans 15 amino acids. Germline V gene sequence: CDR1 KGHSH, CDR2 LQKENI. With 2 bases removed from V and 4 bases from J, the gap between germline ends came to 12 bases. The CDR3 is CASSPSNTVYNEQFF. DNA of the CDR3: TGTGCCAGCTCACCAAGTAATACAGTATACAATGAGCAGTTCTTC.

The genes are TRBV5-6 and TRBJ1-1, with 9 bases that match TRBD1. Germline V CDR1 and CDR2: SGHDT, YYEEEE. J lost 7 bases, V lost 0 bases, and 13 bases had no gene match. The CDR3 loop spans 17 amino acids. The CDR3 bases are TGTGCCAGCAGCTTGGGCCCATCCGGGACAGGGAGGGGTGAAGCTTTCTTT. It translates to CASSLGPSGTGRGEAFF.

J is TRBJ1-1 and V is TRBV5-3; 7 bases are a match to TRBD1. TRBV5-3 falls under the ORF class, with uncertain function. The V segment lost 4 bases and the J segment 5 bases; nucleotides outside the gene matches: 5. The CDR3 has 13 amino acids. The CDR3 DNA reads as TGTGCCAGAAGCGACGGACAGGCTACTGAAGCTTTCTTT. Translation: CARSDGQATEAFF.

The gene calls are TRBV9 and TRBJ1-5; TRBD1 might be the D (5 bases). CDR1 is SGDLS and CDR2 is YYNGEE in the germline V gene. The CDR3 spans 14 residues. V lost 7 bases and J 0 bases, leaving 11 bases between the germline ends. CDR3 protein: CASAPGNSNQPQHF. In DNA form, the CDR3 reads TGTGCCAGCGCACCAGGGAATAGCAATCAGCCCCAGCATTTT.

This chain links TRBV15 with TRBJ1-3, with unresolved D. V was clipped by 5 bases and J by 0 bases, with 11 bases between them. The CDR3 spans 15 residues. Germline CDR1 is LNHNV and CDR2 is YYDKDF (reference sequence). The CDR3 DNA reads TGTGCCACCAGCCGTGGAGGACTCTCTGGAAACACCATATATTTT. This translates into CATSRGGLSGNTIYF.

CDR3 region: CASSVRLAGAYEQFF. In DNA, the CDR3 is TGTGCCAGCAGTGTCCGACTAGCGGGAGCCTATGAGCAGTTCTTC. The chain has TRBV2 and TRBJ2-1; TRBD2 matches at 12 bases. Losses at the gene ends were 4 bases for V and 8 bases for J; bases not matched to a gene: 6. The CDR3 has 15 amino acids. CDR1 SNHLY and CDR2 FYNNEI come from the germline V gene.